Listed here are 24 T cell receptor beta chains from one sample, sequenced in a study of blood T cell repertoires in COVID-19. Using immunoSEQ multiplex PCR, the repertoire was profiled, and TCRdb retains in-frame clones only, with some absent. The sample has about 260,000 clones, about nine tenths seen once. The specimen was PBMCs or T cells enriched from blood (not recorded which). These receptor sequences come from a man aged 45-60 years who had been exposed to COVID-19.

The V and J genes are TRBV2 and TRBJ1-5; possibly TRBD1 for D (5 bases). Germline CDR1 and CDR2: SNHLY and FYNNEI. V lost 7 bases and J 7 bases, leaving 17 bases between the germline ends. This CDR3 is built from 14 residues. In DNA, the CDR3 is TGTGCCAGCACTAGGGAACACGGGGGGCAGCCCCAGCATTTT. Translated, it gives CASTREHGGQPQHF.

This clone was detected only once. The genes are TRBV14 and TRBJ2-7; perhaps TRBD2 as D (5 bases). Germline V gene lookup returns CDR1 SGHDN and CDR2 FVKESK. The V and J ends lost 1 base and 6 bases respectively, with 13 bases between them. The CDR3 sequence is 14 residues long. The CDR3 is CASSQGTSTGEQYV. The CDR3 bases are TGTGCCAGCAGCCAAGGGACTTCGACCGGCGAGCAGTACGTC.

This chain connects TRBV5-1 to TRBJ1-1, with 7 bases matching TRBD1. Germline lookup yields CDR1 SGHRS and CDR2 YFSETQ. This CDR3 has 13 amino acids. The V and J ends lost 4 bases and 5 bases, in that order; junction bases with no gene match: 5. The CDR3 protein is CASSVQGFTEAFF. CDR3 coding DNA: TGCGCCAGCAGCGTACAGGGGTTTACTGAAGCTTTCTTT.

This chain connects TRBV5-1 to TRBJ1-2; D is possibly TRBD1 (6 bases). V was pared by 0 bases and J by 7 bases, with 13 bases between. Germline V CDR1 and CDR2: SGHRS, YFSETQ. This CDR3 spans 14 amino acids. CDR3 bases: TGCGCCAGCAGCTTGGGACAGGACCACTCTGGCTACACCTTC. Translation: CASSLGQDHSGYTF.

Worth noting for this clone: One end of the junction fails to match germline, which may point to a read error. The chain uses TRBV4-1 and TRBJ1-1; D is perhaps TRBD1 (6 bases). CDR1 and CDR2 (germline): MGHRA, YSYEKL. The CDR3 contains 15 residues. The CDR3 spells CASSHPGRGNIEAFF. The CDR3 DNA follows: TGCGCCAGCAGCCACCCCGGGAGGGGGAACATTGAAGCTTTCTTT.

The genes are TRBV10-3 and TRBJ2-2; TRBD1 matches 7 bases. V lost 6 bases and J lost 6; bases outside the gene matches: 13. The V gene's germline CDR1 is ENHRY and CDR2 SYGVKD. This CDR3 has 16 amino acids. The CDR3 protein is CAISARQGLGSGELFF. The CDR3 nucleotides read TGTGCCATCAGCGCTAGACAGGGCCTCGGATCCGGGGAGCTGTTTTTT.

The CDR3 loop is CAHRVQTGELFF. CDR3 DNA: TGTGCTCACAGGGTGCAAACCGGGGAGCTGTTTTTT. This chain links TRBV6-5 with TRBJ2-2; the D gene is possibly TRBD1 (6 bases). CDR3 size: 12 residues. The germline V gene encodes CDR1 MNHEY and CDR2 SVGAGI.

The CDR3 DNA reads as TGTGCCAGCGGATCAGCGGGAGACTCAGATACGCAGTATTTT. It is translated as CASGSAGDSDTQYF. The V call is TRBV28, the J call TRBJ2-3, with 8 bases aligning to TRBD2. The length of the CDR3 is 14 residues. The germline V gene encodes CDR1 MDHEN and CDR2 SYDVKM. The ends lost 8 bases at V and 4 bases at J; junction bases unmatched: 8.

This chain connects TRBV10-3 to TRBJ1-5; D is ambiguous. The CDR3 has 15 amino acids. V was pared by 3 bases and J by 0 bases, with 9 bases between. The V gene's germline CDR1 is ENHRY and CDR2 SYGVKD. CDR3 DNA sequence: TGTGCCATCAGTGATAGTGTCATTAGCAATCAGCCCCAGCATTTT. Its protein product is CAISDSVISNQPQHF.

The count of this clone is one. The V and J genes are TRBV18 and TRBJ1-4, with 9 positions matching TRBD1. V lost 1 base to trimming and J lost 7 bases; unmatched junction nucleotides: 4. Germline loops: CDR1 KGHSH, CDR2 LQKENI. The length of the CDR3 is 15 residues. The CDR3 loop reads CASSPRQGGSEKLFF. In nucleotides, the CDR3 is TGTGCCAGCTCACCACGACAGGGGGGTTCTGAAAAACTGTTTTTT.

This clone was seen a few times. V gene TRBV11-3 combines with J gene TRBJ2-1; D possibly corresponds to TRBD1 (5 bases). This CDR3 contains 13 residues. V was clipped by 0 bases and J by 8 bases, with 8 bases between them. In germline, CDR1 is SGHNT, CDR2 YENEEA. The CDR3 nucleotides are TGTGCCAGCAGCTTAGACAGGGCTTATGAGCAGTTCTTC. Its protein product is CASSLDRAYEQFF.

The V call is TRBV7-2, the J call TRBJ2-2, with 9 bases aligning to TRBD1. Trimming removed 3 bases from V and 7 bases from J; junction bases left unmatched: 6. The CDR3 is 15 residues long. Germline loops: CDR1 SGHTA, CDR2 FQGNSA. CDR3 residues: CASSFWTGVHGELFF. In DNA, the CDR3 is TGTGCCAGCAGCTTCTGGACAGGGGTTCACGGGGAGCTGTTTTTT.

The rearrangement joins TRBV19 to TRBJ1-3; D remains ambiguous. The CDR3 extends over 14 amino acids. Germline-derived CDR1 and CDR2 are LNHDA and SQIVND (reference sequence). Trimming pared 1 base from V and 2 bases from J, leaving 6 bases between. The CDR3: CASSIVGAGNTIYF. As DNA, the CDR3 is TGTGCCAGTAGTATAGTGGGAGCTGGAAACACCATATATTTT.

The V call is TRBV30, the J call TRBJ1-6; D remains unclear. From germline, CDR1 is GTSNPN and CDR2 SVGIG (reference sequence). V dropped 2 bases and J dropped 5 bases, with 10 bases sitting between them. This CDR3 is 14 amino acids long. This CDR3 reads CAWSQRVNNSPLHF. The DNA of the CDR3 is TGTGCCTGGAGTCAGCGTGTGAATAATTCACCCCTCCACTTT.

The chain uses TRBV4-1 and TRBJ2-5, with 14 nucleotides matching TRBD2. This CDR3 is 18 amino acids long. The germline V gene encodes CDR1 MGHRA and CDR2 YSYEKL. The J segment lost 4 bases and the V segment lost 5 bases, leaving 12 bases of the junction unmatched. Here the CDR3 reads CASSSGTSGGAKGETQYF. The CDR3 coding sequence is TGCGCCAGCAGCTCCGGGACTAGCGGGGGTGCAAAGGGAGAGACCCAGTACTTC.

CDR3 bases: TGTGCCAGCCAGACAGGGCCAAGCTCCTACAATGAGCAGTTCTTC. This gives the protein CASQTGPSSYNEQFF. The V call is TRBV9, the J call TRBJ2-1, with 7 positions matching TRBD1. V was pared by 7 bases and J by 0 bases, with 7 bases of the junction left unmatched. The germline gives CDR1 SGDLS, CDR2 YYNGEE. The CDR3 covers 15 residues.

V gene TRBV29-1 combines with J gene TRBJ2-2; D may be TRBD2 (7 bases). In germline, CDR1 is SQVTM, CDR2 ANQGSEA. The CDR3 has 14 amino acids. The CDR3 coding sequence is TGCACTCGCGGGGGCGATCGGAGCACCGGGGAGCTGTTTTTT. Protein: CTRGGDRSTGELFF.

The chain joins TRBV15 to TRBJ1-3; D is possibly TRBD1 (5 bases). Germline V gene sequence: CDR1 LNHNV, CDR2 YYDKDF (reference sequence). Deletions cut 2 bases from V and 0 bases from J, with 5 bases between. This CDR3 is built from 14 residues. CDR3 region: CATSRQGSGNTIYF. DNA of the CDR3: TGTGCCACCAGCAGACAGGGCTCTGGAAACACCATATATTTT.

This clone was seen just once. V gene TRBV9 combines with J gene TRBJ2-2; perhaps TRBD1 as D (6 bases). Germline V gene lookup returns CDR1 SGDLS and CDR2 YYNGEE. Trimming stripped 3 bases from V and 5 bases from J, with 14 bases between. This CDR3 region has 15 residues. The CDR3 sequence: CASSAQTGFTGELFF. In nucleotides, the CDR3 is TGTGCCAGCAGCGCCCAAACAGGGTTTACCGGGGAGCTGTTTTTT.

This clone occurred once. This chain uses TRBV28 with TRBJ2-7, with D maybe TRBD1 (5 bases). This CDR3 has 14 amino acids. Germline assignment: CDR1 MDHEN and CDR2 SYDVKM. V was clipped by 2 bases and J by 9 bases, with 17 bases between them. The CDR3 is CASSLTGAPRGQYF. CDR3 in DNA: TGTGCCAGCAGTTTAACAGGTGCTCCCCGAGGGCAGTACTTC.

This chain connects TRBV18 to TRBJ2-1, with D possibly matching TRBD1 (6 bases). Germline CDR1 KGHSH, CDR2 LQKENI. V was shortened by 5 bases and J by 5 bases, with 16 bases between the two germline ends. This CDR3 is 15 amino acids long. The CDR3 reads CASSALQGFDNEQFF. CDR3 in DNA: TGTGCCAGCTCAGCACTTCAGGGGTTTGACAATGAGCAGTTCTTC.

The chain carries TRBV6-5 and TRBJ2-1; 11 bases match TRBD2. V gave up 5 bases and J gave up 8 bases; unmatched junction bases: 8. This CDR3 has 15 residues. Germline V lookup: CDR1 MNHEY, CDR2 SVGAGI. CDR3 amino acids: CASSPTSGSTDEQFF. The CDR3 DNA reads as TGTGCCAGCAGTCCCACTAGCGGGAGTACAGATGAGCAGTTCTTC.

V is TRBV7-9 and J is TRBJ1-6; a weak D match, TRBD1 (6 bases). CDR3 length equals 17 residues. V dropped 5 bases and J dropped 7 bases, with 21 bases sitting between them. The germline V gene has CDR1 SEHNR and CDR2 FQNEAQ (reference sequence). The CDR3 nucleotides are TGTGCCAGCAGCCGCCTCGGGGGGCGCGCCGCCAATTCACCCCTCCACTTT. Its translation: CASSRLGGRAANSPLHF.

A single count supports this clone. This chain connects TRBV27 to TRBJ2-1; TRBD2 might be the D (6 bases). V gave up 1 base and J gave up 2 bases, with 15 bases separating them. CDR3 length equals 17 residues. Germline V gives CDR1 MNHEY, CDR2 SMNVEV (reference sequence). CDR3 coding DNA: TGTGCCAGCAGTTTATGGGAGGAGCCTAGGACCTACAATGAGCAGTTCTTC. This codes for CASSLWEEPRTYNEQFF.